This TCR beta chain was captured in a study of T cells in Graves' hyperthyroidism and ophthalmopathy. The sample holds a few counts of this clonotype. The target antigen is unknown. On the basis of clinical symptoms, serum thyroxine and TRAb, thyroid ultrasound and orbital computed tomography, diagnoses were made. V was shortened by 1 base and J by 1 base, with 10 bases between the two germline ends. Germline loops: CDR1 SEHNR, CDR2 FQNEAQ (reference sequence). The CDR3 length is 15 residues. TCR beta CDR3 region amplification was performed from RNA transcripts. First-round RT-PCR targeting the TCR CDR3 was performed with the HTBI primer set. TCRdb used MiXCR to reprocess the multiplex PCR reads, holding one entry per CDR3 protein. There are 450,000 to 500,000 distinct CDR3 sequences in the sample; 22% occur only once, and around 54% lies in the top ten. Findings of the study overall: A model of 13 V-J features distinguished ophthalmopathy from stable hyperthyroidism.

Sequenced sample: blood. The TCR was taken from a woman in her seventies with Graves' ophthalmopathy. The V and J genes are TRBV7-9 and TRBJ1-1; perhaps TRBD1 as D (5 bases). The CDR3 DNA reads TGTGCCAGCAGCTTAGTGCAGGGAGAGAACACTGAAGCTTTCTTT. Protein sequence: CASSLVQGENTEAFF.